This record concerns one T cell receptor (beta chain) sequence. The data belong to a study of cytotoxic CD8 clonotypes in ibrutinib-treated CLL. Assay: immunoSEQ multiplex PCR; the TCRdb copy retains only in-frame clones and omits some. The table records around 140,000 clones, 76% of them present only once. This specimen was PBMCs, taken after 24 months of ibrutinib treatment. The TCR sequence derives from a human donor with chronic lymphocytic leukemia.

This CDR3 is CATSPGLAETQYF. The CDR3 DNA reads TGTGCCACCAGTCCCGGGCTAGCGGAGACCCAGTACTTC. The chain links TRBV15 to TRBJ2-5; D possibly corresponds to TRBD2 (6 bases). This CDR3 has 13 residues. Trimming left V 6 bases short and J 5 bases short, with 13 bases between. Germline CDR1 and CDR2: LNHNV and YYDKDF (reference sequence).